One sample yielded the 25 T cell receptor beta chains listed below, sequenced in a study of vaccination effects on CD4 cells after COVID-19. With the ViraFEST assay, the study expanded antigen-specific CD4+ T cells using viral peptide pools, then sequenced them. Culturing for around 10 days preceded CD4+ T cell isolation. Vaccination of participants consisted of two doses of either the BNT162b2 or mRNA-1273 vaccine. Generated by immunoSEQ multiplex PCR, the TCRdb table keeps only in-frame clones and is missing some. This table holds some 30,000 clones, about four fifths found once. What these receptors recognize is not known. The sequencing used CD4+ T cells from PBMCs cultured with HCoV-NL63 spike peptides, collected after COVID-19 vaccination. The receptors derive from a human donor who received a COVID-19 vaccine. Some clones in this sample may be carry-over from other donors' samples.

The J gene is TRBJ2-1, the V gene TRBV5-1; D not certain. Germline V gene sequence: CDR1 SGHRS, CDR2 YFSETQ. This CDR3 has 15 amino acids. Trimming took off 2 bases at V and 1 base at J, with 10 bases between the two ends. CDR3 coding DNA: TGCGCCAGCAGCTTACCAGAAATGTCCTACAATGAGCAGTTCTTC. Its protein is CASSLPEMSYNEQFF.

The V call is TRBV14, the J call TRBJ1-6; D is undetermined. The germline V gene has CDR1 SGHDN and CDR2 FVKESK. The V gene lost 1 base and the J gene lost 7 bases, with 14 bases spanning the gap. The CDR3 runs 16 residues. The CDR3 reads CASSQGSAVFNSPLHF. DNA of the CDR3: TGTGCCAGCAGCCAAGGGTCGGCTGTTTTCAATTCACCCCTCCACTTT.

Here the CDR3 reads CASSFKQGLNQPQHF. The CDR3 region has the DNA TGTGCCAGCAGCTTTAAACAGGGGCTCAATCAGCCCCAGCATTTT. This chain uses TRBV5-8 with TRBJ1-5; 7 bases match TRBD1. CDR1 is SGHTS and CDR2 is YDEGEE in the germline V gene. The CDR3 runs to 15 residues. Trimming cost V 2 bases and J 3 bases; bases outside gene matches: 5.

The V call is TRBV15, the J call TRBJ1-2; D uncertain. Germline loops: CDR1 LNHNV, CDR2 YYDKDF (reference sequence). The V end lost 5 bases, the J end lost 4 bases, and 11 bases lay between the germline ends. The CDR3 is 13 amino acids. This CDR3 is CATSHGEGYGYTF. The DNA for the CDR3 is TGTGCCACCAGCCACGGGGAAGGCTATGGCTACACCTTC.

The chain carries TRBV27 and TRBJ2-5, with 8 bases identical to TRBD1. CDR1 is MNHEY and CDR2 is SMNVEV in the germline V gene (reference sequence). This CDR3 region has 15 residues. V lost 4 bases, J lost 5 bases, and 9 bases stayed unmatched. The CDR3 DNA sequence: TGTGCCAGCAGTTCCGGACAGGGTGCGTGGGAGACCCAGTACTTC. Encoded protein: CASSSGQGAWETQYF.

This clone was seen a handful of times. This chain links TRBV18 with TRBJ2-7, with 8 bases that match TRBD1. The CDR3 is made up of 13 amino acids. After removal of 4 bases from V and 4 bases from J, the junction contained 3 bases not matched to a gene. Germline V gene data show CDR1 as KGHSH and CDR2 as LQKENI. CDR3 bases: TGTGCCAGCTCACTCGACAGGGGTTACGAGCAGTACGTC. It is translated as CASSLDRGYEQYV.

The rearrangement uses TRBV29-1 and TRBJ1-5; no reliable D call. V was clipped by 5 bases and J by 4 bases, with 18 bases between them. Germline CDR1 reads SQVTM; CDR2 reads ANQGSEA. This CDR3 has 15 residues. This CDR3 is CSVTVGSVLNQPQHF. The CDR3 DNA follows: TGCAGCGTTACCGTGGGGAGCGTCTTGAATCAGCCCCAGCATTTT.

This rearrangement joins TRBV12-3 or TRBV12-4 to TRBJ2-4; TRBD2 might be the D (5 bases). The CDR3 runs 12 residues. V lost 3 bases to trimming and J lost 8 bases, with 8 bases between them. The CDR3 loop is CASSFLRDIQYF. As DNA, the CDR3 is TGTGCCAGCAGTTTCTTGAGGGACATTCAGTACTTC.

The rearrangement uses TRBV21-1 and TRBJ2-6; the table's TRBD1 call for D was not verified on the DNA. TRBV21-1 corresponds to a pseudogene. The CDR3 runs 20 residues. CDR3 loop: CASSKARVGRTLSGANVLTF. For the CDR3, the DNA is TGTGCCAGCAGCAAAGCGCGCGTGGGGCGGACACTCTCTGGGGCCAACGTCCTGACTTTC.

The chain is built from TRBV18 and TRBJ1-5, with D perhaps TRBD1 (5 bases). V lost 4 bases and J 4 bases, leaving 5 bases between the germline ends. This CDR3 contains 12 residues. Germline V gene sequence: CDR1 KGHSH, CDR2 LQKENI. As DNA, the CDR3 is TGTGCCAGCTCACAGGGGAATCAGCCCCAGCATTTT. Translated: CASSQGNQPQHF.

V gene TRBV5-1 combines with J gene TRBJ2-3; D gene ambiguous. The V and J ends lost 1 base and 4 bases respectively, with 4 bases between them. This CDR3 has 12 amino acids. CDR1 SGHRS and CDR2 YFSETQ come from the germline V gene. Written as DNA, the CDR3 is TGCGCCAGCAGCTTGTTGGCAGATACGCAGTATTTT. Translated: CASSLLADTQYF. The full variable domain, with the rest looked up from reference TRBV5-1 and TRBJ2-3, is KAGVTQTPRYLIKTRGQQVTLSCSPISGHRSVSWYQQTPGQGLQFLFEYFSETQRNKGNFPGRFSGRQFSNSRSEMNVSTLELGDSALYLCASSLLADTQYFGPGTRLTVL.

The V call is TRBV12-5, the J call TRBJ1-1; no firm D call. Trimming cost V 5 bases and J 3 bases, with 13 bases left between them. The CDR3 contains 14 residues. Germline CDR1 is LGHNT and CDR2 is FRNRAP. CDR3 protein: CASGTAVPDTEAFF. CDR3 nucleotides: TGTGCTAGTGGTACCGCCGTGCCGGACACTGAAGCTTTCTTT. The full variable domain, its missing parts supplied by reference TRBV12-5 and TRBJ1-1, is DARVTQTPRHKVTEMGQEVTMRCQPILGHNTVFWYRQTMMQGLELLAYFRNRAPLDDSGMPKDRFSAEMPDATLATLKIQPSEPRDSAVYFCASGTAVPDTEAFFGQGTRLTVV.

The chain combines TRBV5-1 with TRBJ2-2; D is uncertain. This CDR3 spans 13 amino acids. Looked up from germline, CDR1 is SGHRS and CDR2 is YFSETQ. Deletions cut 0 bases from V and 6 bases from J, with 6 bases between. DNA for the CDR3: TGCGCCAGCAGCTTGGACGGATCCGGGGAGCTGTTTTTT. Translation gives CASSLDGSGELFF.

CDR3 sequence: CASTNFKGGGNSPLHF. CDR3 DNA: TGTGCCAGCACCAATTTTAAGGGGGGTGGGAATTCACCCCTCCACTTT. The gene calls are TRBV2 and TRBJ1-6; a possible D gene is TRBD1 (6 bases). Germline V gene sequence: CDR1 SNHLY, CDR2 FYNNEI. This CDR3 has 16 residues. V was pared by 7 bases and J by 7 bases, with 20 bases between.

The J gene is TRBJ2-3, the V gene TRBV25-1; D unresolved. CDR1 and CDR2 (germline): MGHDK, SYGVNS. The V end was cut by 0 bases, the J end by 4 bases, with 2 bases between. CDR3 size: 12 residues. DNA for the CDR3: TGTGCCAGCAGTGAATACCCAGATACGCAGTATTTT. Residues: CASSEYPDTQYF.

The chain combines TRBV7-9 with TRBJ2-3, with D maybe TRBD1 (5 bases). This CDR3 has 14 amino acids. Trimming took off 3 bases at V and 5 bases at J, with 12 bases between the two ends. Per the germline V gene, CDR1 is SEHNR and CDR2 is FQNEAQ (reference sequence). CDR3 residues: CASSFVGALDTQYF. The CDR3 DNA is TGTGCCAGCAGCTTTGTAGGGGCGTTAGATACGCAGTATTTT.

The chain joins TRBV6-5 to TRBJ1-2; D gene unclear. Germline lookup yields CDR1 MNHEY and CDR2 SVGAGI. There are 12 residues in the CDR3. Trimming cost V 7 bases and J 5 bases, with 11 bases left between them. The chain's CDR3 is CASNEAGYGYTF. DNA of the CDR3: TGTGCCAGCAACGAGGCGGGGTATGGCTACACCTTC.

The J gene is TRBJ2-1, the V gene TRBV19; D call uncertain. Trimming took 1 base from V and 8 from J, leaving 3 bases between them. Germline-derived CDR1 and CDR2 are LNHDA and SQIVND (reference sequence). This CDR3 comprises 11 residues. The CDR3 DNA reads TGTGCCAGTAGTATAGGTCATGAGCAGTTCTTC. It specifies CASSIGHEQFF.

The V gene is TRBV6-6, the J gene TRBJ2-3, with TRBD2 matching over 8 bases. The CDR3 has 14 residues. In germline, CDR1 is MNHNY, CDR2 SVGAGI (reference sequence). Trimming took 8 bases from V and 5 from J; bases not matched to a gene: 9. The CDR3 DNA reads as TGTGCCAGCGAAGCGGGGGCGGGGGGAGATACGCAGTATTTT. Protein: CASEAGAGGDTQYF.

The V and J genes are TRBV21-1 and TRBJ1-5; TRBD1 reflects the table's D call only, with no check against the DNA. TRBV21-1 represents a pseudogene. The CDR3 length is 16 residues. The CDR3 nucleotides are TGTGCCAGCAGCAAAGATAACAGGGGCTTCTGTCAGCCCCAGCATTTT. The encoded protein is CASSKDNRGFCQPQHF.

The V and J genes are TRBV5-6 and TRBJ1-2; possibly TRBD1 for D (5 bases). The CDR3 totals 15 residues. The germline gives CDR1 SGHDT, CDR2 YYEEEE. Between the trimmed V and J ends, which lost 3 bases and 3 bases, there was a span of 15 bases. The CDR3 DNA follows: TGTGCCAGCAGCTACTTGGACAAGCCCGACTATGGCTACACCTTC. This gives the protein CASSYLDKPDYGYTF.

This clone has only one observation. The chain has TRBV5-4 and TRBJ2-3, with 8 bases identical to TRBD2. V shed 1 base and J 3 bases; nucleotides not matched to a gene: 7. Per the germline V gene, CDR1 is SGHNT and CDR2 is YYREEE (reference sequence). The CDR3 totals 16 residues. The CDR3 loop is CASSLTSGGRTDTQYF. Here the CDR3 DNA reads TGTGCCAGCAGCTTGACATCGGGGGGGCGTACAGATACGCAGTATTTT. Together with reference TRBV5-4 and TRBJ2-3, the CDR3 gives the full variable domain: ETGVTQSPTHLIKTRGQQVTLRCSSQSGHNTVSWYQQALGQGPQFIFQYYREEENGRGNFPPRFSGLQFPNYSSELNVNALELDDSALYLCASSLTSGGRTDTQYFGPGTRLTVL.

This rearrangement joins TRBV5-1 to TRBJ1-1, with D perhaps matching TRBD1 (6 bases). The germline CDR1 and CDR2 sequences are SGHRS and YFSETQ. Trimming took 1 base from V and 4 from J, leaving 14 bases between them. The CDR3 has 15 amino acids. CDR3 nucleotide sequence: TGCGCCAGCAGCTTGAGGGCAGGGGACACCACTGAAGCTTTCTTT. It yields the protein CASSLRAGDTTEAFF. The whole variable domain, filled in from reference TRBV5-1 and TRBJ1-1, reads KAGVTQTPRYLIKTRGQQVTLSCSPISGHRSVSWYQQTPGQGLQFLFEYFSETQRNKGNFPGRFSGRQFSNSRSEMNVSTLELGDSALYLCASSLRAGDTTEAFFGQGTRLTVV.

V usage is TRBV19 and J usage is TRBJ2-6; D unclear. The CDR3 has 20 residues. V lost 3 bases, J lost 0 bases, and 21 bases lay in between. Germline V gene sequence: CDR1 LNHDA, CDR2 SQIVND (reference sequence). The CDR3, as DNA: TGTGCCAGTAGTATCCCCACGGAAGGCCTCTCTCTCTCTGGGGCCAACGTCCTGACTTTC. This sequence encodes CASSIPTEGLSLSGANVLTF.

This chain uses TRBV6-5 with TRBJ1-4; D gene uncertain. The CDR3 sequence is 13 residues long. Germline V gene data show CDR1 as MNHEY and CDR2 as SVGAGI. The V and J ends lost 5 bases and 5 bases respectively, with 9 bases between them. This CDR3 reads CASSLQRNEKLFF. CDR3 DNA sequence: TGTGCCAGCAGTCTGCAGAGAAATGAAAAACTGTTTTTT.